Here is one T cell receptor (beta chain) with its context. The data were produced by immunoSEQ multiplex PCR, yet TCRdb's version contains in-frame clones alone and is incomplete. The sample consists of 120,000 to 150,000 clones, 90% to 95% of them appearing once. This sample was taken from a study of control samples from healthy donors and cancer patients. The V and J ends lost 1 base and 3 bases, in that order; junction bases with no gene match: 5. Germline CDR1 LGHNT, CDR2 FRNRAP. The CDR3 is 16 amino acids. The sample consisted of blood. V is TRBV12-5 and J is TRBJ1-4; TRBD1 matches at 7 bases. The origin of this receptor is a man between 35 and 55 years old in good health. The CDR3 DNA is TGTGCTAGTGGTTTGGCCCGACAGGGATCTAATGAAAAACTGTTTTTT. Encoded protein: CASGLARQGSNEKLFF.